Presented here are 3 T cell receptor beta chains from one specimen sequenced in a study of CD8+CD57+ T cells in acquired aplastic anemia. Using genomic DNA as the template, TCR beta VDJ and CDR3 profiling was carried out. Each CDR3 protein is one row after TCRdb ran MiXCR on the reads. The sample comprises around 170,000 distinct CDR3 sequences, under 55% of which are singletons, and under 3.5% rests with the top ten. Sequencing was performed on sorted CD4+, CD8+, or CD8+CD57+ T cells (not recorded which) from PBMCs. The receptors originated from a human donor in good health.

This clonotype was seen many times. The chain couples TRBV15 to TRBJ1-2; tentatively, D is TRBD1 (6 bases). The germline V gene encodes CDR1 LNHNV and CDR2 YYDKDF (reference sequence). Trimming cost V 5 bases and J 2 bases, with 9 bases left between them. CDR3 size: 13 residues. DNA of the CDR3: TGTGCCACCAGCCCAGGGGCCAACTATGGCTACACCTTC. Amino acid sequence: CATSPGANYGYTF.

This rearrangement joins TRBV18 to TRBJ2-7; the D gene is possibly TRBD2 (6 bases). Germline CDR1 reads KGHSH; CDR2 reads LQKENI. The CDR3 contains 14 residues. V was cut by 3 bases and J by 5 bases, with 14 bases left in between. This chain's CDR3 is CASSPGSSSNEQYF. The CDR3 bases are TGTGCCAGCTCACCCGGGAGTAGTTCAAACGAGCAGTACTTC.

The chain couples TRBV7-2 to TRBJ1-2; 10 bases are shared with TRBD1. CDR1 SGHTA and CDR2 FQGNSA come from the germline V gene. The CDR3 runs to 14 residues. With 5 bases clipped from V and 7 bases from J, the junction kept 7 bases outside the gene matches. The chain's CDR3 is CASSPRQGAVGYTF. The CDR3 DNA sequence: TGTGCCAGCAGCCCTCGACAGGGGGCGGTTGGCTACACCTTC.